This is a list of T cell receptor beta chains from one sample in a study of blood T cell repertoires in COVID-19. TCRdb's table, derived via immunoSEQ multiplex PCR, lists solely in-frame clones and lacks some. The table records some 250,000 clones, 60% to 75% of them present only once. Sample: peripheral blood. Receptors originate from a woman older than 75 with acute or convalescent COVID-19. The CDR3 runs from the conserved cysteine through the conserved F or W. D genes are given only for firm matches. The listing skips clone size in some rows; elsewhere it reads once, few, many or a size class.

cdr3_aa | cdr3_nt | v_call | d_call | cdr3_length | j_call | clone_size
CASSPRGSGISYEQYF | TGTGCCAGCTCACCCCGGGGTAGCGGTATCTCCTACGAGCAGTACTTC | TRBV18 | . | 16 | TRBJ2-7 | .
CASSQRQITDTQYF | TGTGCCAGCAGCCAGAGGCAGATCACAGATACGCAGTATTTT | TRBV14 | . | 14 | TRBJ2-3 | .
CASSYPGGRTNEKLFF | TGTGCCAGCAGCTACCCGGGGGGTCGGACTAATGAAAAACTGTTTTTT | TRBV3-1/TRBV3-2 | . | 16 | TRBJ1-4 | .
CASRPDRAWGSYNEQFF | TGTGCCAGCAGACCGGACAGGGCGTGGGGCTCCTACAATGAGCAGTTCTTC | TRBV7-8 | TRBD1 | 17 | TRBJ2-1 | .
CASSMTSGGGSQETQYF | TGTGCCAGTAGTATGACCTCTGGCGGGGGTTCACAAGAGACCCAGTACTTC | TRBV19 | TRBD2 | 17 | TRBJ2-5 | .
CASSPKQGFDSNTEAFF | TGTGCCAGCTCACCAAAACAGGGATTCGATTCGAACACTGAAGCTTTCTTT | TRBV18 | . | 17 | TRBJ1-1 | .
CASSIAGTGVQGTQYF | TGTGCCAGTAGTATCGCCGGGACAGGGGTTCAGGGTACGCAGTATTTT | TRBV19 | TRBD1 | 16 | TRBJ2-3 | .
CASSSQTGSSYEQYF | TGCGCCAGCAGCTCCCAGACAGGTAGCTCCTACGAGCAGTACTTC | TRBV5-1 | . | 15 | TRBJ2-7 | .
CAWNRRRGETQYF | TGTGCCTGGAATAGAAGGAGGGGAGAGACCCAGTACTTC | TRBV30 | . | 13 | TRBJ2-5 | .
CASRQPGQGQPQHF | TGCGCCAGCAGACAGCCGGGACAGGGTCAGCCCCAGCATTTT | TRBV4-1 | TRBD1 | 14 | TRBJ1-5 | .
CAWSPPEAPQGISNQPQHF | TGTGCCTGGAGTCCCCCTGAGGCCCCCCAGGGAATTAGCAATCAGCCCCAGCATTTT | TRBV30 | . | 19 | TRBJ1-5 | .
CASSIRPFNYGYTF | TGTGCCAGTAGTATCCGTCCGTTCAACTATGGCTACACCTTC | TRBV19 | . | 14 | TRBJ1-2 | .
CASTLGGFSPLHF | TGTGCCAGCACCCTGGGGGGATTTTCACCCCTCCACTTT | TRBV11-2 | . | 13 | TRBJ1-6 | .
CAISPTGTNEKLFF | TGTGCCATCAGTCCGACAGGGACTAATGAAAAACTGTTTTTT | TRBV10-3 | TRBD1 | 14 | TRBJ1-4 | .
CASRADSYNSPLHF | TGTGCCAGCAGGGCCGACTCATATAATTCACCCCTCCACTTT | TRBV6-5 | . | 14 | TRBJ1-6 | .
CASSEAGEQYF | TGTGCCAGCAGTGAAGCGGGAGAGCAGTACTTC | TRBV25-1 | . | 11 | TRBJ2-7 | .
CASSLAGGGDGTQYF | TGTGCCAGCAGCTTGGCTGGCGGGGGGGATGGGACCCAGTACTTC | TRBV5-4 | TRBD2 | 15 | TRBJ2-5 | .
CASNSQAVKETQYF | TGTGCCAGCAACTCCCAGGCTGTTAAAGAGACCCAGTACTTC | TRBV18 | . | 14 | TRBJ2-5 | .
CASRFPGQASGYTF | TGTGCCAGCAGATTTCCGGGACAGGCTTCGGGCTACACCTTC | TRBV6-5 | TRBD1 | 14 | TRBJ1-2 | .
CASSLEAGTEAFF | TGTGCCAGCAGCTTAGAGGCGGGCACTGAAGCTTTCTTT | TRBV7-9 | . | 13 | TRBJ1-1 | once
CASSKKGRTGTSGGSTDTQYF | TGTGCCAGCAGCAAAAAGGGCAGGACAGGGACTTCAGGAGGGAGCACAGATACGCAGTATTTT | TRBV21-1 | . | 21 | TRBJ2-3 | .
CASSVSPQTRKEKLFF | TGTGCCAGTAGCGTCAGCCCCCAGACGAGGAAAGAGAAACTGTTTTTT | TRBV19 | . | 16 | TRBJ1-4 | .
CSVEIETGNYGYTF | TGCAGCGTTGAGATCGAGACAGGGAACTATGGCTACACCTTC | TRBV29-1 | TRBD1 | 14 | TRBJ1-2 | .
CASSLSGGEAFF | TGTGCCAGCAGCTTATCGGGAGGTGAAGCTTTCTTT | TRBV9 | . | 12 | TRBJ1-1 | .
CASSRTSGSYNEQFF | TGTGCCAGTAGTAGGACTAGCGGGAGCTACAATGAGCAGTTCTTC | TRBV19 | TRBD2 | 15 | TRBJ2-1 | .
CASSLGSVNSYEQYF | TGTGCCAGCAGCTTAGGATCAGTAAACTCCTACGAGCAGTACTTC | TRBV7-9 | . | 15 | TRBJ2-7 | .
CASSRGDSANEKLFF | TGTGCCAGCAGCAGGGGGGATTCAGCTAATGAAAAACTGTTTTTT | TRBV6-1 | TRBD1 | 15 | TRBJ1-4 | few
CSASRRTGWNTEAFF | TGCAGTGCTAGTCGGAGGACAGGGTGGAACACTGAAGCTTTCTTT | TRBV20-1 | TRBD1 | 15 | TRBJ1-1 | .
CASSFSYEQYF | TGTGCCAGCAGTTTCAGTTACGAGCAGTACTTC | TRBV28 | . | 11 | TRBJ2-7 | .
CASRPTGSQRPQHF | TGTGCCAGCAGACCAACAGGTTCTCAACGGCCCCAGCATTTT | TRBV6-5 | . | 14 | TRBJ1-5 | .
CSVERDRGNYGYTF | TGCAGCGTTGAAAGGGACAGGGGTAACTATGGCTACACCTTC | TRBV29-1 | TRBD1 | 14 | TRBJ1-2 | .
CASSYSNSLPTDTQYF | TGTGCCAGCAGTTACTCGAACTCATTGCCCACAGATACGCAGTATTTT | TRBV6-5 | . | 16 | TRBJ2-3 | .
CASSLRTSGRPWNEQFF | TGTGCCAGCAGTTTAAGGACTAGCGGGAGACCTTGGAATGAGCAGTTCTTC | TRBV27 | TRBD2 | 17 | TRBJ2-1 | few
CASSQMREQFF | TGTGCCAGCAGCCAAATGAGGGAGCAGTTCTTC | TRBV3-1/TRBV3-2 | . | 11 | TRBJ2-1 | once
CSVGVSLSNEQFF | TGCAGCGTTGGAGTCTCCCTTAGCAATGAGCAGTTCTTC | TRBV29-1 | . | 13 | TRBJ2-1 | .
CASSLARGVVEETQYF | TGTGCCAGCAGCTTGGCACGGGGGGTCGTAGAAGAGACCCAGTACTTC | TRBV5-8 | TRBD2 | 16 | TRBJ2-5 | .
CASGLLEDTQYF | TGTGCTAGTGGTTTGTTAGAAGATACGCAGTATTTT | TRBV12-5 | . | 12 | TRBJ2-3 | .
CASSQGLAGVGDTQYF | TGCGCCAGCAGCCAAGGACTAGCGGGGGTGGGAGATACGCAGTATTTT | TRBV4-1 | TRBD2 | 16 | TRBJ2-3 | .
CATRTGSTNTEAFF | TGTGCCACCAGGACGGGTAGTACGAACACTGAAGCTTTCTTT | TRBV15 | . | 14 | TRBJ1-1 | .
CASSPWEGLGNEQFF | TGTGCCAGCTCACCTTGGGAGGGGCTGGGGAATGAGCAGTTCTTC | TRBV18 | TRBD2 | 15 | TRBJ2-1 | .
CATSRGQGQGSLGYTF | TGTGCCACCAGCAGAGGACAGGGGCAAGGATCGCTGGGCTACACCTTC | TRBV15 | TRBD1 | 16 | TRBJ1-2 | .
CASSPRQGKTYEQYF | TGTGCCAGCTCACCCCGACAGGGAAAAACCTACGAGCAGTACTTC | TRBV18 | TRBD1 | 15 | TRBJ2-7 | .
CASSTDRMRGYTF | TGTGCCAGCAGTACGGACAGGATGCGTGGCTACACCTTC | TRBV6-5 | TRBD1 | 13 | TRBJ1-2 | .
CASSLGGRREETQYF | TGCGCCAGCAGCTTAGGGGGTAGGCGGGAAGAGACCCAGTACTTC | TRBV5-1 | . | 15 | TRBJ2-5 | .
CATSRDLQFVAGNTIYF | TGTGCCACCAGCAGAGATCTTCAGTTCGTCGCTGGAAACACCATATATTTT | TRBV15 | . | 17 | TRBJ1-3 | .
CASSYSGGSGNTIYF | TGTGCCAGCAGTTACTCAGGGGGTTCTGGAAACACCATATATTTT | TRBV6-5 | . | 15 | TRBJ1-3 | .
CATSRRPGSPDTQYF | TGTGCCACCAGCAGGAGGCCAGGGTCCCCAGATACGCAGTATTTT | TRBV15 | . | 15 | TRBJ2-3 | .